In this sample, the clone carrying this TCR beta chain turned up many times. Its target is not known. The data were taken from a study of T cells in Graves' hyperthyroidism and ophthalmopathy. Turning to the study itself: Peripheral blood was secured at the point of initial diagnosis, before any treatment. Study-level results: Most expanded thyroid clonotypes above 0.001 recurred in blood.

RNA transcripts served as the template for amplifying TCR beta CDR3 regions. In the first-round RT-PCR of the TCR CDR3, the HTBI primer set was used. Each CDR3 protein is one row after TCRdb ran MiXCR on the multiplex PCR reads. The sample includes under 650,000 distinct CDR3 sequences, 15% to 20% of them seen just once. Graves' hyperthyroidism was deemed stable absent ophthalmopathy progression within 18 months. In making diagnoses, clinical symptoms, serum thyroxine and TRAb, thyroid ultrasound and orbital computed tomography were all used. V trimming: 3 bases; J trimming: 3 bases; junction bases outside the gene matches: 6. There are 18 residues in the CDR3. Germline V CDR1 and CDR2: SNHLY, FYNNEI.

This chain links TRBV2 with TRBJ2-3; 16 bases match TRBD2. The source is a woman aged 25 to 39 with Graves' hyperthyroidism. Sequencing was done on a sample of blood. DNA of the CDR3: TGTGCCAGCAGTGATGCGGGACTAGCGGGAGGGCGTACAGATACGCAGTATTTT. Residues: CASSDAGLAGGRTDTQYF.